This TCR beta chain was sequenced in a study of patients and donors after allogeneic stem cell transplantation. TCRdb independently ran MiXCR on the RT-PCR reads; one entry per CDR3 protein. The sample lists about 230,000 distinct CDR3 sequences, around an eighth occurring once. The CDR3 loop spans 13 amino acids. The V gene lost 4 bases and the J gene lost 1 base, with 4 bases spanning the gap. The V gene's germline CDR1 is SGHTA and CDR2 FQGTGA. In its sample, this clonotype was seen a few times. The chain has TRBV7-3 and TRBJ2-2; unclear D gene. The sequenced sample consisted of blood, either unsorted or a sorted T cell fraction (not recorded which). The clonotype was recovered from a human donor who was either an allogeneic HSCT recipient or a stem cell or donor lymphocyte infusion donor (not recorded which). It is not recorded whose cells these are; they may come from a transplant donor. CDR3 sequence reads: CASSSGNTGELFF. CDR3 nucleotide sequence: TGTGCCAGCAGCTCGGGGAACACCGGGGAGCTGTTTTTT.